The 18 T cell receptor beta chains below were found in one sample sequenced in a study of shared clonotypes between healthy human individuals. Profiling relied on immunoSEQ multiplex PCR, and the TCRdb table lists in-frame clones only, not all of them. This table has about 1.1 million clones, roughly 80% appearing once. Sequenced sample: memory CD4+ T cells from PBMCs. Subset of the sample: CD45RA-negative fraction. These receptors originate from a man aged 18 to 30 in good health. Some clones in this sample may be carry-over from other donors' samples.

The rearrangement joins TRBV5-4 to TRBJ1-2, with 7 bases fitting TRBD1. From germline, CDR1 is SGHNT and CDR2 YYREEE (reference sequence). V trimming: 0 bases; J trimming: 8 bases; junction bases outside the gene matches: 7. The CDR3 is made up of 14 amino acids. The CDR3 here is CASSLGQGQLGYTF. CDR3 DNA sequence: TGTGCCAGCAGCTTGGGACAGGGTCAGCTGGGCTACACCTTC.

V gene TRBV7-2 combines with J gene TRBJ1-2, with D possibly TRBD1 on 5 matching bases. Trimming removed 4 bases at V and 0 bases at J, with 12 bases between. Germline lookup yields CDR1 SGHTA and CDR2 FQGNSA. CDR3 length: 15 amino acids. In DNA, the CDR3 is TGTGCCAGCAGCTCTTCGACAGCTACTAACTATGGCTACACCTTC. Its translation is CASSSSTATNYGYTF. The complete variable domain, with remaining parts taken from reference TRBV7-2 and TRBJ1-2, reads GAGVSQSPSNKVTEKGKDVELRCDPISGHTALYWYRQSLGQGLEFLIYFQGNSAPDKSGLPSDRFSAERTGGSVSTLTIQRTQQEDSAVYLCASSSSTATNYGYTFGSGTRLTVV.

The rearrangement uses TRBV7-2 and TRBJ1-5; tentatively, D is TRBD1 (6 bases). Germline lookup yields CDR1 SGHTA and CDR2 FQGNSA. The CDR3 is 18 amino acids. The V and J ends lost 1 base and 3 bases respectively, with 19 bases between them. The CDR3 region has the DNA TGTGCCAGCAGCTTAGTAGGGGGGGGGACCCCTGCCAATCAGCCCCAGCATTTT. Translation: CASSLVGGGTPANQPQHF.

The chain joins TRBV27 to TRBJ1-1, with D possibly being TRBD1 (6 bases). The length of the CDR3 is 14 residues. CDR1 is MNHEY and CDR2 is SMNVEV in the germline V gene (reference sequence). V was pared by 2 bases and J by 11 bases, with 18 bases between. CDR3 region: CASSLRITGSGAFF. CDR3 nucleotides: TGTGCCAGCAGTTTAAGGATCACAGGGTCTGGCGCTTTCTTT.

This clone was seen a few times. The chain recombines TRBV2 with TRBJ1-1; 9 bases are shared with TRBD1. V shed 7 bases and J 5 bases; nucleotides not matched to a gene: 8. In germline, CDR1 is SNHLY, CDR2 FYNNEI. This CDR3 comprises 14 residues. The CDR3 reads CASTLDRGWTEAFF. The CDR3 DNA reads TGTGCCAGCACTCTCGACAGGGGGTGGACTGAAGCTTTCTTT.

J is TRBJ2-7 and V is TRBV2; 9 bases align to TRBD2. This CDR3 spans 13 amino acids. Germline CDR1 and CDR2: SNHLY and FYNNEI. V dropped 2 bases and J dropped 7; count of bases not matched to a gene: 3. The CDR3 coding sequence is TGTGCCAGCAGTGAACAACTAGCGGGTGAGCAGTACTTC. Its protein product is CASSEQLAGEQYF.

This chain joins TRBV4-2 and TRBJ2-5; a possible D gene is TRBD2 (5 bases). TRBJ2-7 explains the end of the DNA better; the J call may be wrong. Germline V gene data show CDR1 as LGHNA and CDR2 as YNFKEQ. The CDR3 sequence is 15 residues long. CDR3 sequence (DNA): TGTGCCAGCAGCCAAGATCGGGGAGCGACCTACGAGCAGTACTTC. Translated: CASSQDRGATYEQYF.

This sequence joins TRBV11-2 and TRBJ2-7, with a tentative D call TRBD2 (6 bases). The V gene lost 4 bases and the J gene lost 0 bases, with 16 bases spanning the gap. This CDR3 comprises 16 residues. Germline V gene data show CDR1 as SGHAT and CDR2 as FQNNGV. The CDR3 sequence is CASSSALALSSYEQYF. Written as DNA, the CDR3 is TGTGCCAGCAGCTCCGCGCTAGCGCTGAGCTCCTACGAGCAGTACTTC.

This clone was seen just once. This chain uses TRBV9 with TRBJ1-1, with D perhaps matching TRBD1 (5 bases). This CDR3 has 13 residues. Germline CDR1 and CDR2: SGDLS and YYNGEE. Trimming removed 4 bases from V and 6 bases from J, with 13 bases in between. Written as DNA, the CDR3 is TGTGCCAGCAGCCCCGAGGGGTGGGCTGAAGCTTTCTTT. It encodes CASSPEGWAEAFF.

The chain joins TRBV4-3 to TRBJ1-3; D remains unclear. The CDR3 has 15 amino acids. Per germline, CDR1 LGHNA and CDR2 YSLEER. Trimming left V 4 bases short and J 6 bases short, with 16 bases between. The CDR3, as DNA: TGCGCCAGCAGCCCCTCGGAGGCCGCTGAAAACACCATATATTTT. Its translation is CASSPSEAAENTIYF.

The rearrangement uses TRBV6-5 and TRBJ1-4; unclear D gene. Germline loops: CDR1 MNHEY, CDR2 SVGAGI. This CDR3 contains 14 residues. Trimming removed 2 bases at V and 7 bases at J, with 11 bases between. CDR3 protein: CASSYVGKGEKLFF. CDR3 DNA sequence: TGTGCCAGCAGTTACGTCGGTAAAGGTGAAAAACTGTTTTTT.

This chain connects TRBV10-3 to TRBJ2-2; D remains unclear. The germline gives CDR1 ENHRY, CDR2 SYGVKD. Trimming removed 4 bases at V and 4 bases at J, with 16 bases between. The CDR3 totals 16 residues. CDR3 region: CAISALGSRATGELFF. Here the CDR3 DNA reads TGTGCCATCAGTGCATTAGGTAGTCGTGCCACCGGGGAGCTGTTTTTT.

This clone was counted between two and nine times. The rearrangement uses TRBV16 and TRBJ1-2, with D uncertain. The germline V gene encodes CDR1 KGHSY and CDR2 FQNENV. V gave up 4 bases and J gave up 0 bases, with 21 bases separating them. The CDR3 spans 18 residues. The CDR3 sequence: CASSRWSGLSASNYGYTF. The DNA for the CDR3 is TGTGCCAGCAGCCGATGGTCCGGGCTCTCCGCATCTAACTATGGCTACACCTTC.

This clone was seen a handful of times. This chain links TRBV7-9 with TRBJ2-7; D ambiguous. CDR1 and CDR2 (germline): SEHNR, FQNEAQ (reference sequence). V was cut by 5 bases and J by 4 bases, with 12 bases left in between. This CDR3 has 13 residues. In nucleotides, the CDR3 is TGTGCCAGCAGCAACGCTAACCAGTACGAGCAGTACTTC. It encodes CASSNANQYEQYF.

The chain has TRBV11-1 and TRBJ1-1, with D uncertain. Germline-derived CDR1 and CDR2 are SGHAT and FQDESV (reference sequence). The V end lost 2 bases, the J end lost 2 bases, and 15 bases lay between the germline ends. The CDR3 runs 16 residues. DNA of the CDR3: TGTGCCAGCAGCTTACGGCAGGCACAGTTTAACACTGAAGCTTTCTTT. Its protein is CASSLRQAQFNTEAFF.

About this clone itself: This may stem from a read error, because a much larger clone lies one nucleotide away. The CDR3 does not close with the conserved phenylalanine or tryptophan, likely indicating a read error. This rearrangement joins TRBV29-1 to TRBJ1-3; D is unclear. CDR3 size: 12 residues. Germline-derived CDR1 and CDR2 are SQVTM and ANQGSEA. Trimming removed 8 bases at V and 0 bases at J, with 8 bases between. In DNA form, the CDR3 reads TGCAGCTCCATAAGCTCTGGAAACACCATATATCTT. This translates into CSSISSGNTIYL.

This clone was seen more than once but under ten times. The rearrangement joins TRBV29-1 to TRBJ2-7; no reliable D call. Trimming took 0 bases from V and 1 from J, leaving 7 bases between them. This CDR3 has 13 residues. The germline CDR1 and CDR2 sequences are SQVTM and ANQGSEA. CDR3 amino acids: CSVEDPGSYEQYF. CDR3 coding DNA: TGCAGCGTTGAAGACCCAGGATCCTACGAGCAGTACTTC.

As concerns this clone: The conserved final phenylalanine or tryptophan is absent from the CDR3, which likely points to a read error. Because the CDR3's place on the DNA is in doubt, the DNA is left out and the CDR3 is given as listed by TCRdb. The CDR3: CAWDRGGTFES. The chain carries TRBV30 and TRBJ1-1. CDR1 is GTSNPN, CDR2 SVGIG, per germline (reference sequence). The CDR3 numbers 11 amino acids, ends counted.